The sequence of this TCR beta chain was determined in a study of blood T cell repertoires in COVID-19. On the study more broadly: Some COVID-19 samples were acute and others convalescent; all came from the United States, Italy and Spain. T cells, B-cell-depleted T cells, or PBMCs provided the cDNA or gDNA that served as material.

The protocol was immunoSEQ multiplex PCR, while the TCRdb copy is restricted to in-frame clones and leaves out a portion. The sample carries about 150,000 clones, around 80% recorded once. There are a few counts of this clone. The sample consisted of peripheral blood. This TCR came from a woman aged 55-70 years with acute or convalescent COVID-19.

Written as DNA, the CDR3 is TGTGCCAGCAGTTACTCTGGGACAGGGGCCACTGAAGCTTTCTTT. Its translation: CASSYSGTGATEAFF. The chain uses TRBV6-5 and TRBJ1-1; the match to TRBD1 covers 10 bases. Germline loops: CDR1 MNHEY, CDR2 SVGAGI. This CDR3 comprises 15 residues. After removal of 0 bases from V and 4 bases from J, the junction contained 2 bases not matched to a gene.